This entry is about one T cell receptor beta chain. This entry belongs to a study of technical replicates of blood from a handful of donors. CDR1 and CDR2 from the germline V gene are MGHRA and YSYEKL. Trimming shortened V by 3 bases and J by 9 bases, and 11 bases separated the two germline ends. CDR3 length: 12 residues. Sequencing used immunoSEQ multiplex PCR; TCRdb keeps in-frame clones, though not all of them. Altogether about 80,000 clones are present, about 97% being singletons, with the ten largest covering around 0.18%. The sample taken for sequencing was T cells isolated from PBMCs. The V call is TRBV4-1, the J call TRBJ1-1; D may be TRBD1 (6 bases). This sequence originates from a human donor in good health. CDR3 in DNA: TGCGCCAGCAGCCAGGGGGCGCTGAAAGCTTTCTTT. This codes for CASSQGALKAFF.